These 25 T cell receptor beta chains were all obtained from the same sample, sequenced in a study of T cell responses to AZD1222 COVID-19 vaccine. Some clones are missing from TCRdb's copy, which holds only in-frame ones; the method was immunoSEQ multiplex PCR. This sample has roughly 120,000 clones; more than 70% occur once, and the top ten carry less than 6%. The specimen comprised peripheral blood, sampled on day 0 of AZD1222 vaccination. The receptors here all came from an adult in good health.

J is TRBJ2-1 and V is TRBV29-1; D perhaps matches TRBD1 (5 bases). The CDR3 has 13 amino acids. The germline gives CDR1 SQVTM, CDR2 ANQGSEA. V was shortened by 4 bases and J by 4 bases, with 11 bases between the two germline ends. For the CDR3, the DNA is TGCAGCGTTGCAGTTCAGGGATACAATGAGCAGTTCTTC. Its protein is CSVAVQGYNEQFF.

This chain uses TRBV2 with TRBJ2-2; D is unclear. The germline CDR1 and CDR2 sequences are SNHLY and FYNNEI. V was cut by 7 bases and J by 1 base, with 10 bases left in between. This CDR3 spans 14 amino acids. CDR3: CASKGSLNTGELFF. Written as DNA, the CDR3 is TGTGCCAGCAAAGGCAGTTTGAACACCGGGGAGCTGTTTTTT.

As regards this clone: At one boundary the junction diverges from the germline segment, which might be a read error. The CDR3, as DNA: TGTGCCAGCAGTCACAGGGGCCTCCTTTCTGAAAGACTGTTTTTT. Amino acid sequence: CASSHRGLLSERLFF. V usage is TRBV6-2 or TRBV6-3 and J usage is TRBJ1-4, with 7 nucleotides matching TRBD1. The CDR3 spans 15 residues. CDR1 is MNHEY, CDR2 SVGEGT, per germline.

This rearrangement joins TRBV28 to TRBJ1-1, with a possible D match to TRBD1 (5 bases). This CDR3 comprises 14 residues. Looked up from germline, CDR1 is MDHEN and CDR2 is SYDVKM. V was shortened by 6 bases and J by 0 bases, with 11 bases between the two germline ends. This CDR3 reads CASSSGRVNTEAFF. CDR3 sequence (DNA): TGTGCCAGCAGCTCGGGACGGGTGAACACTGAAGCTTTCTTT.

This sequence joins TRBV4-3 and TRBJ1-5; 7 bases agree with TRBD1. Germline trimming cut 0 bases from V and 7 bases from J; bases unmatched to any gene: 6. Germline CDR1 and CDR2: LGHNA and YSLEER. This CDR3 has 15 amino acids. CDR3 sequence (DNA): TGCGCCAGCAGCCAAGACCCGACAGGGTTACAGCCCCAGCATTTT. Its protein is CASSQDPTGLQPQHF.

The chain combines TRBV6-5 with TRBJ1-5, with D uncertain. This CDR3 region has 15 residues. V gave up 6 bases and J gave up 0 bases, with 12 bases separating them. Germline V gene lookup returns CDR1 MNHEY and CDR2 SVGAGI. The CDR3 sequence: CASRGQRASNQPQHF. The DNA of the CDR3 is TGTGCCAGCAGAGGTCAGAGGGCTAGCAATCAGCCCCAGCATTTT.

The chain's CDR3 is CASRDRQDTEAFF. The CDR3 DNA sequence: TGTGCCAGCAGGGACAGGCAGGACACTGAAGCTTTCTTT. The V gene is TRBV2, the J gene TRBJ1-1; 7 nucleotides line up with TRBD1. CDR1 is SNHLY, CDR2 FYNNEI, per germline. Trimming removed 6 bases from V and 3 bases from J; junction bases left unmatched: 4. The CDR3 sequence is 13 residues long.

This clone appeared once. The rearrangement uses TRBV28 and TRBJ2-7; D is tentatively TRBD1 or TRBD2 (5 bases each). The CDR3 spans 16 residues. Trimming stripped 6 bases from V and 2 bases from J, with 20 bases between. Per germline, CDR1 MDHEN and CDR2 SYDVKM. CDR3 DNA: TGTGCCAGCAGCACCCGGTGGGACCGAGCCACCTACGAGCAGTACTTC. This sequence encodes CASSTRWDRATYEQYF. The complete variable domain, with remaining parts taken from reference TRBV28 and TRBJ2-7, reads DVKVTQSSRYLVKRTGEKVFLECVQDMDHENMFWYRQDPGLGLRLIYFSYDVKMKEKGDIPEGYSVSREKKERFSLILESASTNQTSMYLCASSTRWDRATYEQYFGPGTRLTVT.

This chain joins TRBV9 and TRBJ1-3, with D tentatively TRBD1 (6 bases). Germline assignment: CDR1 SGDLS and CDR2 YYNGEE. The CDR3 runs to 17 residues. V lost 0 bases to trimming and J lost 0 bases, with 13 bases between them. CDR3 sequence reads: CASSVGGQPNSGNTIYF. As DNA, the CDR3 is TGTGCCAGCAGCGTAGGAGGACAGCCCAACTCTGGAAACACCATATATTTT.

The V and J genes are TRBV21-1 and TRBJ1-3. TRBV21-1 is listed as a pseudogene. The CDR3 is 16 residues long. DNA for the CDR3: TGTGCCAGCAGCAAAGAGCAGGGGAGGCCTGGAAACACCATATATTTT. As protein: CASSKEQGRPGNTIYF.

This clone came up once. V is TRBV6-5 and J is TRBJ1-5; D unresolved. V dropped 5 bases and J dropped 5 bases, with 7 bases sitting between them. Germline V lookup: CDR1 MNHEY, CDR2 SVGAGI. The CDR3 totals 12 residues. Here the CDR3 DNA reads TGTGCCAGCAGTACCCAGGATCAGCCCCAGCATTTT. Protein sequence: CASSTQDQPQHF.

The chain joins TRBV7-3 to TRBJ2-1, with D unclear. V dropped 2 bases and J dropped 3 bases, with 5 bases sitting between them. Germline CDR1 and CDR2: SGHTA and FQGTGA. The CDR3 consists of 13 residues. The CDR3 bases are TGTGCCAGCAGCTTAGGGCGCTACAATGAGCAGTTCTTC. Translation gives CASSLGRYNEQFF.

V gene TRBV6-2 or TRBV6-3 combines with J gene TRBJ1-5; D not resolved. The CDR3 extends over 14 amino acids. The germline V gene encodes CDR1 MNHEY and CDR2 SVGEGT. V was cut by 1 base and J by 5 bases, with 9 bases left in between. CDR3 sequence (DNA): TGTGCCAGCAGTTACTTCCAGGAATATCAGCCCCAGCATTTT. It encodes CASSYFQEYQPQHF.

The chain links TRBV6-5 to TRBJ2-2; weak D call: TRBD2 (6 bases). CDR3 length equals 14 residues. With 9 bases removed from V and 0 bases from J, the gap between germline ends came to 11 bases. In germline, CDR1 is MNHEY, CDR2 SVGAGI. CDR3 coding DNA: TGTGCCAGTAGGAGGGGACCGAACACCGGGGAGCTGTTTTTT. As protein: CASRRGPNTGELFF.

The CDR3 sequence is CAISESNGRGVNEQFF. In DNA, the CDR3 is TGTGCCATCAGTGAGTCCAACGGGCGGGGGGTGAATGAGCAGTTCTTC. The rearrangement joins TRBV10-3 to TRBJ2-1; 8 nucleotides line up with TRBD2. Trimming cost V 0 bases and J 7 bases; bases outside gene matches: 8. Germline assignment: CDR1 ENHRY and CDR2 SYGVKD. The CDR3 extends over 16 amino acids.

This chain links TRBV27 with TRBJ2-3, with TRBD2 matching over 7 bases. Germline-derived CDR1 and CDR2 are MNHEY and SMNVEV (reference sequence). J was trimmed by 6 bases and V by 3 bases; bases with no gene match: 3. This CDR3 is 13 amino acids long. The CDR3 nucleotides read TGTGCCAGCAGTTTCCTCGGGGGGGATACGCAGTATTTT. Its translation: CASSFLGGDTQYF.

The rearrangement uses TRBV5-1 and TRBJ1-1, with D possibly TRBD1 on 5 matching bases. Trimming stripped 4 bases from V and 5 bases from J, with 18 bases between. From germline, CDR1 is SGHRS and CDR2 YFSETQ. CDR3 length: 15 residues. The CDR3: CASSLSPGVGTEAFF. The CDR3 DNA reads TGCGCCAGCAGCCTAAGCCCGGGGGTAGGTACTGAAGCTTTCTTT.

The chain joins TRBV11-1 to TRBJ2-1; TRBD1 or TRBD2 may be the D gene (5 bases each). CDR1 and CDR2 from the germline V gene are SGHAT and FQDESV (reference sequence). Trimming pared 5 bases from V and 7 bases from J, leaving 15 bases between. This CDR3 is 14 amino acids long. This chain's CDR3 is CASSRGSGSNEQFF. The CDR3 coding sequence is TGTGCCAGCAGCAGGGGTTCGGGGTCGAATGAGCAGTTCTTC.

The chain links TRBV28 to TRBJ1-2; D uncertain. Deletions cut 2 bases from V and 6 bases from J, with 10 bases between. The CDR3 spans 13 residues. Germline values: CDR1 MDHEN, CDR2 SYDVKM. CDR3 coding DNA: TGTGCCAGCAGTTTAAATGTGGGAAATGGCTACACCTTC. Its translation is CASSLNVGNGYTF.

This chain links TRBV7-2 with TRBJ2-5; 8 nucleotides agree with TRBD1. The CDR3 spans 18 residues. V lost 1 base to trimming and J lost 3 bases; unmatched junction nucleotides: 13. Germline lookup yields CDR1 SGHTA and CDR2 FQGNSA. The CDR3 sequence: CASSLGPRTGRLEETQYF. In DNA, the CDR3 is TGTGCCAGCAGCTTAGGACCTCGGACAGGGAGATTAGAAGAGACCCAGTACTTC. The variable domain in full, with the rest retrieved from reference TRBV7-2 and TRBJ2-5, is GAGVSQSPSNKVTEKGKDVELRCDPISGHTALYWYRQSLGQGLEFLIYFQGNSAPDKSGLPSDRFSAERTGGSVSTLTIQRTQQEDSAVYLCASSLGPRTGRLEETQYFGPGTRLLVL.

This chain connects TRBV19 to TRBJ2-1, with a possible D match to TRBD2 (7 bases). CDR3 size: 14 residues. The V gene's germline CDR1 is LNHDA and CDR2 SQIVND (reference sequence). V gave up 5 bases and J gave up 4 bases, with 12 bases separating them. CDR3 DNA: TGTGCCAGTAGTGGGGGGGCTTGGTACAATGAGCAGTTCTTC. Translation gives CASSGGAWYNEQFF. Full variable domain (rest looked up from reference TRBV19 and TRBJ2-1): DGGITQSPKYLFRKEGQNVTLSCEQNLNHDAMYWYRQDPGQGLRLIYYSQIVNDFQKGDIAEGYSVSREKKESFPLTVTSAQKNPTAFYLCASSGGAWYNEQFFGPGTRLTVL.

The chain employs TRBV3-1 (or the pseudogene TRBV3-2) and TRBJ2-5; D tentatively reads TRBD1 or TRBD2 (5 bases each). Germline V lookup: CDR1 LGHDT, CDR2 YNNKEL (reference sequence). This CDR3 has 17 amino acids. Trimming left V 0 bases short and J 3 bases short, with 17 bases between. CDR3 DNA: TGTGCCAGCAGCCAAGATTGGGGACGGGAAAAAAAAGAGACCCAGTACTTC. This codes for CASSQDWGREKKETQYF.

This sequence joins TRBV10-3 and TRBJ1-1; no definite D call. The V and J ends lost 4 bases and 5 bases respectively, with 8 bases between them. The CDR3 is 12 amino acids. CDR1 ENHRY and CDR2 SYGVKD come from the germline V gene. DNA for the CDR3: TGTGCCATCAGTGGCACGGGAACTGAAGCTTTCTTT. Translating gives CAISGTGTEAFF.

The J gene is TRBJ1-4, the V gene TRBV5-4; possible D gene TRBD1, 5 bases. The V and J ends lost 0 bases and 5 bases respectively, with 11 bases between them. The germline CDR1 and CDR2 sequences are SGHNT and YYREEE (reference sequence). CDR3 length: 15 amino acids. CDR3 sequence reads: CASSLDQGRNEKLFF. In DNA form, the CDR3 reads TGTGCCAGCAGCTTGGACCAGGGACGAAATGAAAAACTGTTTTTT. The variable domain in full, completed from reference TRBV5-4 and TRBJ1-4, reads ETGVTQSPTHLIKTRGQQVTLRCSSQSGHNTVSWYQQALGQGPQFIFQYYREEENGRGNFPPRFSGLQFPNYSSELNVNALELDDSALYLCASSLDQGRNEKLFFGSGTQLSVL.

CDR3 sequence reads: CASTKLGSGNTIYF. The DNA of the CDR3 is TGTGCCAGTACCAAGCTGGGTTCTGGAAACACCATATATTTT. J is TRBJ1-3 and V is TRBV19; D call uncertain. This CDR3 is built from 14 residues. CDR1 and CDR2 (germline): LNHDA, SQIVND (reference sequence). V gave up 7 bases and J gave up 1 base, with 11 bases separating them.